The 10 T cell receptor beta chains reported below all come from one sample, sequenced in a study of shared clonotypes between healthy human individuals. Using immunoSEQ multiplex PCR, the repertoire was profiled, and TCRdb retains in-frame clones only, with some absent. The sample consists of around 690,000 clones, about 90% of them appearing once. What was sequenced was memory CD8+ T cells from PBMCs. Subset specified: CD45RO+ cells pooled with CCR7-negative TemRA cells. The receptors come from a man aged 18 to 29 in good health. Some clones in this sample may be carry-over from other donors' samples.

In the case of this clone: The same CDR3 also results from other DNA sequences found in this sample. The chain employs TRBV19 and TRBJ1-1; TRBD1 matches 7 bases. The CDR3 runs to 15 residues. Germline-derived CDR1 and CDR2 are LNHDA and SQIVND (reference sequence). V shed 0 bases and J 2 bases; nucleotides not matched to a gene: 3. The CDR3 DNA is TGTGCCAGTAGTATAGATCGACAGGGTAACACTGAAGCTTTCTTT. The encoded protein is CASSIDRQGNTEAFF.

The gene calls are TRBV27 and TRBJ1-1; the D is unclear. The length of the CDR3 is 13 residues. Trimming removed 2 bases from V and 4 bases from J, with 8 bases in between. Germline V gene data show CDR1 as MNHEY and CDR2 as SMNVEV (reference sequence). The CDR3 bases are TGTGCCAGCAGTTTAGCGAGAGTCACTGAAGCTTTCTTT. As protein: CASSLARVTEAFF.

The chain links TRBV28 to TRBJ2-1, with 8 bases matching TRBD2. With V trimmed by 3 bases and J by 5 bases, 6 bases remained unmatched. The CDR3 is 15 amino acids. Germline V gene lookup returns CDR1 MDHEN and CDR2 SYDVKM. CDR3 residues: CASSFSGNSHNEQFF. The CDR3 DNA reads as TGTGCCAGCAGTTTTAGCGGGAATAGCCACAATGAGCAGTTCTTC.

The rearrangement joins TRBV12-5 to TRBJ2-1; the match to TRBD1 covers 8 bases. The J segment lost 7 bases and the V segment lost 1 base, leaving 6 bases of the junction unmatched. Looked up from germline, CDR1 is LGHNT and CDR2 is FRNRAP. The CDR3 is made up of 15 amino acids. The CDR3 reads CASGLGHGTGNEQFF. CDR3 in DNA: TGTGCTAGTGGTTTGGGACACGGGACAGGTAATGAGCAGTTCTTC.

V and J are TRBV19 and TRBJ2-1, with D possibly TRBD1 on 6 matching bases. Trimming pared 0 bases from V and 6 bases from J, leaving 15 bases between. In germline, CDR1 is LNHDA, CDR2 SQIVND (reference sequence). This CDR3 is 16 amino acids long. The CDR3 sequence is CASSIEPQGYSNEQFF. CDR3 in DNA: TGTGCCAGTAGTATAGAACCGCAGGGGTACAGCAATGAGCAGTTCTTC.

This clone was found once. The gene calls are TRBV28 and TRBJ2-5, with 10 bases identical to TRBD1. V trimming: 5 bases; J trimming: 5 bases; junction bases outside the gene matches: 8. Germline CDR1 is MDHEN and CDR2 is SYDVKM. The CDR3 is 15 residues long. CDR3 loop: CASSTGQGVLETQYF. The CDR3 region has the DNA TGTGCCAGCAGTACCGGACAGGGGGTATTGGAGACCCAGTACTTC.

The chain uses TRBV7-9 and TRBJ1-3, with 9 bases that match TRBD1. Germline lookup yields CDR1 SEHNR and CDR2 FQNEAQ (reference sequence). CDR3 length: 17 residues. The junction had 10 bases not matched to a gene; V was cut back by 5 bases and J by 2 bases. DNA of the CDR3: TGTGCCAGCAGCACACCACAGGGGGCATCGGCTGGAAACACCATATATTTT. Translated, it gives CASSTPQGASAGNTIYF.

The V and J genes are TRBV27 and TRBJ2-5; 7 nucleotides line up with TRBD2. V gave up 3 bases and J gave up 5 bases; unmatched junction bases: 12. The CDR3 length is 16 residues. Germline values: CDR1 MNHEY, CDR2 SMNVEV (reference sequence). The CDR3 DNA sequence: TGTGCCAGCAGTTTTACGTTCGCGGGAGTAGTCGAGACCCAGTACTTC. Translation: CASSFTFAGVVETQYF.

This sequence joins TRBV5-1 and TRBJ2-4; TRBD2 agrees at 9 bases. Germline loops: CDR1 SGHRS, CDR2 YFSETQ. The CDR3 has 20 residues. J gave up 3 bases and V 0 bases, and 16 bases lay outside the gene matches. CDR3 region: CASSLAPAGGPVEGKNIQYF. CDR3 coding DNA: TGCGCCAGCAGCTTGGCCCCGGCGGGAGGGCCCGTGGAAGGCAAAAACATTCAGTACTTC.

The table lists this clone with a few counts. The rearrangement joins TRBV7-3 to TRBJ1-1, with D tentatively TRBD1 (6 bases). This CDR3 contains 12 residues. Per germline, CDR1 SGHTA and CDR2 FQGTGA. The V and J ends lost 5 bases and 9 bases respectively, with 13 bases between them. The CDR3, as DNA: TGTGCCAGCAGCCCGAGGACAGACCAAGCTTTCTTT. This gives the protein CASSPRTDQAFF. Together with reference TRBV7-3 and TRBJ1-1, the CDR3 gives the full variable domain: GAGVSQTPSNKVTEKGKYVELRCDPISGHTALYWYRQSLGQGPEFLIYFQGTGAADDSGLPNDRFFAVRPEGSVSTLKIQRTERGDSAVYLCASSPRTDQAFFGQGTRLTVV.